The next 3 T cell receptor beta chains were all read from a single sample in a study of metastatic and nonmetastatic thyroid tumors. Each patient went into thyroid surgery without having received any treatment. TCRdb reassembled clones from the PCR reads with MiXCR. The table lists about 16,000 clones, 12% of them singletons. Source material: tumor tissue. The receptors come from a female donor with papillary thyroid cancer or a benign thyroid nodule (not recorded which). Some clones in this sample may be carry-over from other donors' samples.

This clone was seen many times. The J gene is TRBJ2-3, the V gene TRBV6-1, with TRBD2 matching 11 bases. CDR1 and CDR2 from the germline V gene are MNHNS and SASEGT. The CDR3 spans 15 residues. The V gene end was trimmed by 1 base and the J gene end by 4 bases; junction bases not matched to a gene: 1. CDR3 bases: TGTGCCAGCAGTGAAGTTAGCGGGGGGGCAGATACGCAGTATTTT. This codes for CASSEVSGGADTQYF.

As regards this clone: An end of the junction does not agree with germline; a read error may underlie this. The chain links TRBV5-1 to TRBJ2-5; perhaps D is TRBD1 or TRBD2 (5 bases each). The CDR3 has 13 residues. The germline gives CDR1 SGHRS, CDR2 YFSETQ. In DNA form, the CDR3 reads TGCGCCGGCAGCCCGGGACGGGTGGAGACCCAGTACTTC. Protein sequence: CAGSPGRVETQYF.

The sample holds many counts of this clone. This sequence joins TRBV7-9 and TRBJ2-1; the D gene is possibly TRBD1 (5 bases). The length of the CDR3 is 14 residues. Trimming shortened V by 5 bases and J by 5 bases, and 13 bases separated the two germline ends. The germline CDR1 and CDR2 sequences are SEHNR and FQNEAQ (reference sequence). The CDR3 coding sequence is TGTGCCAGCAGCGCGCAGGGTACAAACAATGAGCAGTTCTTC. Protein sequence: CASSAQGTNNEQFF.